The 10 T cell receptor beta chains given below trace back to one sample, sequenced in a study of cytomegalovirus exposure and HLA in healthy donors. The PCR employed 60 Vbeta primers together with 13 Jbeta primers. Profiling relied on immunoSEQ multiplex PCR, and the TCRdb table lists in-frame clones only, not all of them. The sample has approximately 190,000 clones, about four fifths seen once. The material sequenced was PBMCs. These receptors came from a woman aged 25 to 39 in good health and CMV-seropositive.

V usage is TRBV5-1 and J usage is TRBJ1-1; D might be TRBD1 (6 bases). CDR3 length: 15 residues. V was cut by 0 bases and J by 1 base, with 10 bases left in between. CDR1 is SGHRS and CDR2 is YFSETQ in the germline V gene. The CDR3 protein is CASSLDGQRNTEAFF. The CDR3 DNA follows: TGCGCCAGCAGCTTGGACGGACAGAGGAACACTGAAGCTTTCTTT.

This clone was found once. CDR3 protein: CASTLPPGGQPQHF. The DNA for the CDR3 is TGTGCCAGCACCCTGCCCCCGGGGGGTCAGCCCCAGCATTTT. V usage is TRBV5-8 and J usage is TRBJ1-5; TRBD1 is a possible D gene (5 bases). This CDR3 is built from 14 residues. The V gene's germline CDR1 is SGHTS and CDR2 YDEGEE. V was clipped by 6 bases and J by 6 bases, with 16 bases between them.

This chain uses TRBV5-1 with TRBJ1-2; possibly TRBD1 for D (5 bases). The CDR3 is 13 residues long. Germline CDR1 SGHRS, CDR2 YFSETQ. V lost 0 bases, J lost 5 bases, and 8 bases lay in between. The DNA for the CDR3 is TGCGCCAGCAGCTTGGACAGGCTATATGGCTACACCTTC. Translation gives CASSLDRLYGYTF. The complete variable domain, with remaining parts taken from reference TRBV5-1 and TRBJ1-2, reads KAGVTQTPRYLIKTRGQQVTLSCSPISGHRSVSWYQQTPGQGLQFLFEYFSETQRNKGNFPGRFSGRQFSNSRSEMNVSTLELGDSALYLCASSLDRLYGYTFGSGTRLTVV.

J is TRBJ2-7 and V is TRBV6-5; D not certain. Trimming cost V 6 bases and J 1 base, with 10 bases left between them. The length of the CDR3 is 13 residues. Germline V gene lookup returns CDR1 MNHEY and CDR2 SVGAGI. The CDR3 nucleotides are TGTGCCAGCAGAGAGACAATTTCCTACGAGCAGTACTTC. Its protein is CASRETISYEQYF.

This chain uses TRBV6-6 with TRBJ1-3; D uncertain. Germline V gene sequence: CDR1 MNHNY, CDR2 SVGAGI (reference sequence). Deletions cut 5 bases from V and 4 bases from J, with 12 bases between. The CDR3 spans 14 residues. CDR3 sequence reads: CASSREVSGNTIYF. CDR3 nucleotides: TGTGCCAGCAGTCGTGAGGTATCCGGAAACACCATATATTTT.

The chain uses TRBV10-1 and TRBJ2-7, with D possibly matching TRBD1 (5 bases). Deletions cut 2 bases from V and 5 bases from J, with 13 bases between. Germline V gives CDR1 WNHNN, CDR2 SYGVQD (reference sequence). The CDR3 has 14 amino acids. CDR3 sequence reads: CASSEREGVHEQYF. The DNA for the CDR3 is TGCGCCAGCAGTGAGAGGGAAGGGGTCCACGAGCAGTACTTC.

Only a few counts were recorded for this clone. The gene calls are TRBV5-4 and TRBJ2-2; TRBD2 matches 14 bases. Trimming took 4 bases from V and 5 from J; bases not matched to a gene: 4. The germline V gene has CDR1 SGHNT and CDR2 YYREEE (reference sequence). The CDR3 has 16 residues. The CDR3, as DNA: TGTGCCAGCAGCCCCGGACTAGCGGGAGGAACCGGGGAGCTGTTTTTT. Its protein product is CASSPGLAGGTGELFF.

This clone was picked up one time. The chain employs TRBV19 and TRBJ1-5; weak D call: TRBD1 (6 bases). The CDR3 runs 16 residues. Germline-derived CDR1 and CDR2 are LNHDA and SQIVND (reference sequence). Trimming took 0 bases from V and 6 from J, leaving 15 bases between them. The chain's CDR3 is CASSIEVRGGSQPQHF. CDR3 nucleotide sequence: TGTGCCAGTAGTATAGAGGTGAGGGGGGGCTCTCAGCCCCAGCATTTT.

This clone came up a few times. This rearrangement joins TRBV19 to TRBJ2-7; TRBD2 matches 7 bases. The CDR3 contains 17 residues. With V trimmed by 4 bases and J by 4 bases, 16 bases remained unmatched. Germline V CDR1 and CDR2: LNHDA, SQIVND (reference sequence). The CDR3 DNA sequence: TGTGCCAGTAGTAGAAAGGGTCGAGCGGGAAACCCATACGAGCAGTACTTC. Translating gives CASSRKGRAGNPYEQYF.

The chain links TRBV4-3 to TRBJ2-2; 7 bases agree with TRBD1. CDR3 size: 17 residues. The J segment lost 6 bases and the V segment lost 3 bases, leaving 13 bases of the junction unmatched. Germline CDR1 and CDR2: LGHNA and YSLEER. The CDR3 bases are TGCGCCAGCAGCCATCTTATCGACAGGGCAGGCCCCGGGGAGCTGTTTTTT. Amino acids: CASSHLIDRAGPGELFF.